This passage covers 23 T cell receptor beta chains from one sample sequenced in a study of blood T cells in healthy people across ages (dated by TCRdb to between 2015 and 2017). Libraries came from 5' RACE. Sequencing relied on an Illumina HiSeq 2500. A second PCR of about 6 to 11 cycles was performed with a sample-barcoded 5' primer and a J-beta primer mix. TCRdb reprocessing: public reads trimmed at Q25 with fastp, clones called with MiXCR, in-frame beta chains kept. Rows with one shared CDR3 protein collapse into an entry with the most common genes and DNA. This sample comprises around 1,100,000 distinct CDR3 sequences, 35% to 45% of them detected only once. The top ten clones comprise 10% to 15% of the sample. Sequencing input: blood. These receptors were taken from a man aged 18-30 years in good health.

This chain joins TRBV12-3 or TRBV12-4 and TRBJ1-1; no reliable D call. The V gene lost 7 bases and the J gene lost 6 bases, with 18 bases spanning the gap. The CDR3 has 14 amino acids. The CDR3 DNA reads TGTGCCAGCACTAAGACCGGCTTTGGAGCTGAAGCTTTCTTT. Its protein is CASTKTGFGAEAFF.

J is TRBJ1-5 and V is TRBV12-3 or TRBV12-4; D not resolved. Trimming stripped 3 bases from V and 5 bases from J, with 17 bases between. CDR3 size: 16 residues. CDR3 nucleotide sequence: TGTGCCAGCAGTTTTTACGCCGGAGCGACCTATCAGCCCCAGCATTTT. Its protein is CASSFYAGATYQPQHF.

About this clonotype: A read error may produce the germline difference seen at one junction end. The J gene is TRBJ1-5, the V gene TRBV27; D unresolved. This CDR3 spans 13 amino acids. Germline lookup yields CDR1 MNHEY and CDR2 SMNVEV (reference sequence). The CDR3 DNA reads TGTGCCAGCAGTGGAGGCGGCAATCAGCTCCAGCATTTT. Translation: CASSGGGNQLQHF.

This clonotype was seen at least ten times. The rearrangement links TRBV10-3 to TRBJ2-1, with D unresolved. The CDR3 has 12 residues. The germline CDR1 and CDR2 sequences are ENHRY and SYGVKD. Trimming removed 3 bases from V and 4 bases from J, with 4 bases in between. This CDR3 is CAISDGYNEQFF. The DNA for the CDR3 is TGTGCCATCAGTGACGGATACAATGAGCAGTTCTTC.

V usage is TRBV7-2 and J usage is TRBJ1-1; TRBD1 agrees at 7 bases. Looked up from germline, CDR1 is SGHTA and CDR2 is FQGNSA. The CDR3 loop spans 14 amino acids. After removal of 5 bases from V and 10 bases from J, the junction contained 13 bases not matched to a gene. CDR3 nucleotides: TGTGCCAGCAGCCCCGGGACAGTCCCGCCTGTAGCTTTCTTT. The encoded protein is CASSPGTVPPVAFF.

V is TRBV7-8 and J is TRBJ1-2; weak D call: TRBD1 (6 bases). The V and J ends lost 0 bases and 9 bases respectively, with 14 bases between them. Germline V gene data show CDR1 as SGHVS and CDR2 as FQNEAQ. The CDR3 has 14 amino acids. This CDR3 reads CASSLAGAGESYTF. As DNA, the CDR3 is TGTGCCAGCAGCTTAGCGGGGGCAGGTGAAAGCTACACCTTC.

The rearrangement joins TRBV7-3 to TRBJ1-2; maybe TRBD1 (5 bases). The V and J ends lost 3 bases and 8 bases respectively, with 13 bases between them. The CDR3 runs to 13 residues. Germline values: CDR1 SGHTA, CDR2 FQGTGA. CDR3 protein: CASSFIGGLGYTF. CDR3 in DNA: TGTGCCAGCAGCTTTATCGGGGGACTGGGCTACACCTTC.

This chain joins TRBV7-2 and TRBJ2-3; D gene ambiguous. The CDR3 contains 13 residues. The germline gives CDR1 SGHTA, CDR2 FQGNSA. The CDR3 region is CTGAQHFTDTQYF. CDR3 nucleotide sequence: TGTACGGGTGCCCAGCATTTCACAGATACGCAGTATTTT.

This clonotype showed up just once. V and J are TRBV25-1 and TRBJ2-3, with a weak D call TRBD1 (6 bases). The CDR3 sequence is 14 residues long. The V end lost 1 base, the J end lost 7 bases, and 12 bases lay between the germline ends. The germline V gene has CDR1 MGHDK and CDR2 SYGVNS. CDR3 nucleotides: TGTGCCAGCAGTGAATCGGACAGACAGCATACGCAGTATTTT. It is translated as CASSESDRQHTQYF. Drawing the rest from reference TRBV25-1 and TRBJ2-3, the complete variable domain is EADIYQTPRYLVIGTGKKITLECSQTMGHDKMYWYQQDPGMELHLIHYSYGVNSTEKGDLSSESTVSRIRTEHFPLTLESARPSHTSQYLCASSESDRQHTQYFGPGTRLTVL.

Only a few counts were recorded for this clonotype. The chain uses TRBV6-5 and TRBJ1-1; TRBD1 matches at 7 bases. Germline V CDR1 and CDR2: MNHEY, SVGAGI. Losses at the gene ends were 4 bases for V and 3 bases for J; bases not matched to a gene: 5. The CDR3 has 14 residues. The CDR3 DNA reads TGTGCCAGCAGTTCCGACAGGGTTTACACTGAAGCTTTCTTT. It codes for CASSSDRVYTEAFF.

This clonotype was recorded once. This may be a read error: a much more frequent sequence differs by one nucleotide. The chain combines TRBV20-1 with TRBJ2-3; 9 nucleotides line up with TRBD2. With V trimmed by 3 bases and J by 8 bases, 9 bases remained unmatched. The V gene's germline CDR1 is DFQATT and CDR2 SNEGSKA (reference sequence). This CDR3 is built from 14 residues. In DNA, the CDR3 is TGCAGTGCTAGGGCGGGAGGGGTTGGAGGTACGCAGTATTTT. Its protein product is CSARAGGVGGTQYF.

The chain recombines TRBV28 with TRBJ2-1, with TRBD1 as a possible D gene (5 bases). This CDR3 is 12 amino acids long. The V gene lost 4 bases and the J gene lost 9 bases, with 10 bases spanning the gap. The germline V gene has CDR1 MDHEN and CDR2 SYDVKM. This chain's CDR3 is CASSSGQREQFF. DNA for the CDR3: TGTGCCAGCAGTTCCGGACAACGTGAGCAGTTCTTC.

The chain combines TRBV29-1 with TRBJ2-7; D may be TRBD1 (6 bases). In germline, CDR1 is SQVTM, CDR2 ANQGSEA. The CDR3 has 12 amino acids. V shed 3 bases and J shed 7 bases, with 13 bases lying between them. CDR3: CSVELRDNEQYF. Here the CDR3 DNA reads TGCAGCGTTGAGTTGAGGGACAATGAGCAGTACTTC.

The V call is TRBV7-9, the J call TRBJ2-7, with 10 bases that match TRBD2. Germline trimming cut 2 bases from V and 2 bases from J; bases unmatched to any gene: 3. The CDR3 is 15 residues long. Germline V gene data show CDR1 as SEHNR and CDR2 as FQNEAQ (reference sequence). The CDR3 nucleotides are TGTGCCAGCAGCTTAACTAGCGGGGCTCCCTACGAGCAGTACTTC. Translating gives CASSLTSGAPYEQYF. Using reference TRBV7-9 and TRBJ2-7 for the parts outside the CDR3, the full variable domain is DTGVSQNPRHKITKRGQNVTFRCDPISEHNRLYWYRQTLGQGPEFLTYFQNEAQLEKSRLLSDRFSAERPKGSFSTLEIQRTEQGDSAMYLCASSLTSGAPYEQYFGPGTRLTVT.

This rearrangement joins TRBV30 to TRBJ2-3; TRBD2 aligns across 9 bases. This CDR3 spans 14 amino acids. Trimming removed 1 base from V and 2 bases from J; junction bases left unmatched: 1. CDR1 and CDR2 (germline): GTSNPN, SVGIG (reference sequence). CDR3 sequence reads: CAWSGGRVTDTQYF. CDR3 DNA: TGTGCCTGGAGTGGCGGGAGGGTCACAGATACGCAGTATTTT.

V usage is TRBV20-1 and J usage is TRBJ2-3, with a possible D match to TRBD2 (5 bases). The ends were cut back, 1 base at V and 2 bases at J, with 13 bases in the middle. The CDR3 contains 15 residues. Looked up from germline, CDR1 is DFQATT and CDR2 is SNEGSKA (reference sequence). In nucleotides, the CDR3 is TGCAGTGCTAGAGGGTTTCAGCGGTACACAGATACGCAGTATTTT. This gives the protein CSARGFQRYTDTQYF.

This rearrangement joins TRBV6-5 to TRBJ1-4; a possible D gene is TRBD1 (6 bases). There are 15 residues in the CDR3. V lost 2 bases and J 8 bases, leaving 15 bases between the germline ends. CDR1 is MNHEY and CDR2 is SVGAGI in the germline V gene. The CDR3 sequence is CASSYQRTEKEKLFF. CDR3 DNA sequence: TGTGCCAGCAGTTACCAAAGGACAGAAAAAGAAAAACTGTTTTTT.

This clonotype occurred a few times. The V gene is TRBV7-9, the J gene TRBJ2-7; TRBD2 matches at 9 bases. The CDR3 covers 15 residues. CDR1 SEHNR and CDR2 FQNEAQ come from the germline V gene (reference sequence). V was clipped by 8 bases and J by 7 bases; unmatched bases: 15. The CDR3 sequence: CASLRAGGIYNEQYF. The CDR3 coding sequence is TGTGCCAGCCTCAGAGCGGGGGGCATATACAATGAGCAGTACTTC.

The chain joins TRBV20-1 to TRBJ1-2; D unclear. The CDR3 length is 15 residues. Germline assignment: CDR1 DFQATT and CDR2 SNEGSKA (reference sequence). Trimming left V 0 bases short and J 0 bases short, with 11 bases between. CDR3 sequence (DNA): TGCAGTGCTAGAGATCAGGACGGTGCTAACTATGGCTACACCTTC. It is translated as CSARDQDGANYGYTF.

This clonotype has more than one count but fewer than ten. The V call is TRBV27, the J call TRBJ1-2, with D unresolved. Per germline, CDR1 MNHEY and CDR2 SMNVEV (reference sequence). The V end was cut by 2 bases, the J end by 7 bases, with 11 bases between. The CDR3 is 13 residues long. CDR3 in amino acids: CASSLRRVGGYTF. The CDR3 DNA reads as TGTGCCAGCAGTTTACGGCGCGTTGGTGGCTACACCTTC.

In this sample, this clonotype turned up a few times. The CDR3 is CASSPAGARYNEQFF. Written as DNA, the CDR3 is TGTGCCAGCAGCCCAGCGGGGGCCAGATACAATGAGCAGTTCTTC. This chain uses TRBV11-2 with TRBJ2-1; TRBD2 matches 8 bases. V was pared by 5 bases and J by 4 bases, with 7 bases of the junction left unmatched. The CDR3 length is 15 residues. Germline CDR1 and CDR2: SGHAT and FQNNGV.

The V call is TRBV18, the J call TRBJ2-1; D may be TRBD2 (5 bases). CDR1 is KGHSH and CDR2 is LQKENI in the germline V gene. V was pared by 0 bases and J by 7 bases, with 22 bases between. The CDR3 is 18 residues long. CDR3 coding DNA: TGTGCCAGCTCACCACCGGCCGGGCTCCAAACTAGGCGGAATGAGCAGTTCTTC. Its translation is CASSPPAGLQTRRNEQFF.

This clonotype was seen only a few times. The genes are TRBV6-6 and TRBJ2-5; D is unresolved. V was clipped by 5 bases and J by 5 bases, with 9 bases between them. The length of the CDR3 is 12 residues. Germline V gene lookup returns CDR1 MNHNY and CDR2 SVGAGI (reference sequence). The CDR3 bases are TGTGCCAGCAGTCCCACTGTGGAGACCCAGTACTTC. Residues: CASSPTVETQYF.